This TCR beta chain was sequenced for a study of identical twins' blood T cells. On the study more broadly: Some 50 million reads covered roughly six alpha-chain and roughly six beta-chain libraries.

Remarks on this clonotype: Its antigen is currently unknown.

The study's findings and limits: Each donor's most abundant TCRbeta clonotypes shared more CDR3 sequences with her twin than unrelated donors.

TCRdb re-called the 5' RACE reads through MiXCR, storing one row per CDR3 protein. There are roughly 380,000 distinct CDR3 sequences in the sample; roughly 28% occur only once, and more than 5.5% lies in the top ten. The V gene's germline CDR1 is SEHNR and CDR2 FQNEAQ (reference sequence). This CDR3 has 12 residues. Trimming left V 8 bases short and J 3 bases short, with 10 bases between. The sequence was obtained from a woman aged 18-49 years in good health. The sequenced material came from PBMCs. The genes are TRBV7-9 and TRBJ1-2; tentative D call: TRBD1 (5 bases). CDR3 sequence reads: CASSGQYYGYTF. CDR3 bases: TGTGCCAGCTCCGGACAATACTATGGCTACACCTTC.